These 21 T cell receptor beta chains were all obtained from the same sample, sequenced in a study of blood T cell repertoires in COVID-19. TCRdb keeps only in-frame clones here, not all; method: immunoSEQ multiplex PCR. The sample has roughly 41,000 clones; over 80% are singletons. The source material was peripheral blood. Every receptor here comes from a human donor in a cohort sampled during active COVID-19.

This clone appeared a single time. The V call is TRBV2, the J call TRBJ1-1; D may be TRBD1 (5 bases). The CDR3 contains 13 residues. Germline V gene lookup returns CDR1 SNHLY and CDR2 FYNNEI. V shed 7 bases and J shed 4 bases, with 13 bases lying between them. CDR3 amino acids: CASTDGGPTEAFF. Written as DNA, the CDR3 is TGTGCCAGCACCGACGGGGGACCCACTGAAGCTTTCTTT.

The chain is built from TRBV11-2 and TRBJ2-7, with 8 nucleotides matching TRBD1. The CDR3 extends over 14 amino acids. Germline values: CDR1 SGHAT, CDR2 FQNNGV. With V trimmed by 5 bases and J by 6 bases, 9 bases remained unmatched. As DNA, the CDR3 is TGTGCCAGCAGCCTTGGACAGGGTATCTCCGAGCAGTACTTC. Its protein is CASSLGQGISEQYF.

This chain joins TRBV27 and TRBJ2-7; 8 bases are a match to TRBD1. The CDR3 consists of 14 residues. V dropped 4 bases and J dropped 5; count of bases not matched to a gene: 7. Germline CDR1 reads MNHEY; CDR2 reads SMNVEV (reference sequence). This CDR3 is CASSYGQGGDEQYF. In nucleotides, the CDR3 is TGTGCCAGCAGTTACGGACAGGGTGGCGACGAGCAGTACTTC.

The genes are TRBV18 and TRBJ2-7; 8 bases match TRBD1. Losses at the gene ends were 2 bases for V and 5 bases for J; bases not matched to a gene: 17. The CDR3 length is 18 residues. Looked up from germline, CDR1 is KGHSH and CDR2 is LQKENI. Here the CDR3 reads CASSPSAGGFFSSHEQYF. The CDR3 DNA follows: TGTGCCAGCTCACCAAGCGCAGGGGGCTTTTTTTCTTCCCACGAGCAGTACTTC.

The chain has TRBV19 and TRBJ1-1, with D perhaps TRBD1 (6 bases). Germline values: CDR1 LNHDA, CDR2 SQIVND (reference sequence). V was clipped by 5 bases and J by 5 bases, with 15 bases between them. This CDR3 has 14 amino acids. Written as DNA, the CDR3 is TGTGCCAGTAGTTCCCTACAGGGTCTGACTGAAGCTTTCTTT. Translation gives CASSSLQGLTEAFF.

V is TRBV4-1 and J is TRBJ1-4; tentatively, D is TRBD1 (6 bases). Per the germline V gene, CDR1 is MGHRA and CDR2 is YSYEKL. Trimming left V 4 bases short and J 1 base short, with 22 bases between. This CDR3 contains 19 residues. This CDR3 is CASSPTPDRPRRTNEKLFF. The CDR3 coding sequence is TGCGCCAGCAGCCCCACGCCCGACAGGCCAAGAAGAACTAATGAAAAACTGTTTTTT.

This sequence joins TRBV5-4 and TRBJ1-1; D unresolved. This CDR3 region has 15 residues. With 0 bases removed from V and 0 bases from J, the gap between germline ends came to 9 bases. Germline CDR1 and CDR2: SGHNT and YYREEE (reference sequence). CDR3 protein: CASSLVGGMNTEAFF. The CDR3 bases are TGTGCCAGCAGCTTGGTTGGAGGCATGAACACTGAAGCTTTCTTT.

The CDR3 DNA reads TGTGCCAGCAGTTCCCAGAGGACCTACGAGCAGTACTTC. Translation gives CASSSQRTYEQYF. The chain recombines TRBV12-3 or TRBV12-4 with TRBJ2-7; D not certain. V shed 4 bases and J shed 2 bases, with 9 bases lying between them. The CDR3 has 13 residues.

V and J are TRBV30 and TRBJ2-7; D is unresolved. V was trimmed by 3 bases and J by 7 bases, leaving 10 bases between them. The CDR3 totals 11 residues. Germline V gene lookup returns CDR1 GTSNPN and CDR2 SVGIG (reference sequence). The CDR3 nucleotides read TGTGCCTGGAGGCTTCTAGGAGAGCAGTACTTC. This translates into CAWRLLGEQYF.

The rearrangement links TRBV30 to TRBJ2-5; D gene uncertain. CDR3 length: 13 amino acids. The V end lost 3 bases, the J end lost 2 bases, and 10 bases lay between the germline ends. Germline-derived CDR1 and CDR2 are GTSNPN and SVGIG (reference sequence). This CDR3 is CAWRLLRQETQYF. The CDR3 DNA is TGTGCCTGGAGGCTACTTAGACAAGAGACCCAGTACTTC.

The chain employs TRBV4-1 and TRBJ2-2; D might be TRBD1 (6 bases). CDR1 and CDR2 (germline): MGHRA, YSYEKL. Trimming pared 7 bases from V and 4 bases from J, leaving 22 bases between. The CDR3 contains 17 residues. The CDR3 region is CASNHPQGQKPTGELFF. DNA for the CDR3: TGCGCCAGCAACCACCCCCAGGGGCAGAAACCCACCGGGGAGCTGTTTTTT.

The chain couples TRBV29-1 to TRBJ2-1; 8 positions agree with TRBD1. This CDR3 is built from 14 residues. Trimming at V came to 1 base and at J to 6 bases, leaving 5 bases not matched to a gene. Germline V lookup: CDR1 SQVTM, CDR2 ANQGSEA. CDR3 nucleotide sequence: TGCAGCGTTGAAGGTCAGGGGGCGCGCAATGAGCAGTTCTTC. This gives the protein CSVEGQGARNEQFF.

The chain combines TRBV3-1 (or the pseudogene TRBV3-2) with TRBJ2-2; D unclear. Trimming left V 6 bases short and J 0 bases short, with 11 bases between. CDR1 is LGHDT, CDR2 YNNKEL, per germline (reference sequence). CDR3 size: 15 residues. The CDR3 bases are TGTGCCAGCAGTGTCAACTCGGCGAACACCGGGGAGCTGTTTTTT. Its protein is CASSVNSANTGELFF.

This clone was detected only once. The chain employs TRBV5-1 and TRBJ2-3; 10 bases map to TRBD2. The CDR3 runs to 19 residues. Unmatched junction bases numbered 14, after V lost 3 bases and J lost 1 base. CDR1 is SGHRS and CDR2 is YFSETQ in the germline V gene. CDR3 nucleotide sequence: TGCGCCAGCAGCTCGGTCAGACTAGCGGGCCCTTCCGGCACAGATACGCAGTATTTT. It codes for CASSSVRLAGPSGTDTQYF. Supplemented by reference TRBV5-1 and TRBJ2-3, the full variable domain reads KAGVTQTPRYLIKTRGQQVTLSCSPISGHRSVSWYQQTPGQGLQFLFEYFSETQRNKGNFPGRFSGRQFSNSRSEMNVSTLELGDSALYLCASSSVRLAGPSGTDTQYFGPGTRLTVL.

In its sample, this clone was seen a few times. DNA of the CDR3: TGTGCCAGCAGCCCTGGGGGGGCCGAGCAGTACTTC. Its protein product is CASSPGGAEQYF. The chain is built from TRBV7-2 and TRBJ2-7; D perhaps matches TRBD2 (7 bases). Looked up from germline, CDR1 is SGHTA and CDR2 is FQGNSA. V lost 5 bases, J lost 6 bases, and 11 bases lay in between. The CDR3 totals 12 residues.

The chain has TRBV19 and TRBJ2-1; TRBD2 matches at 8 bases. CDR3 length: 15 residues. V trimming: 0 bases; J trimming: 8 bases; junction bases outside the gene matches: 6. Germline V gene lookup returns CDR1 LNHDA and CDR2 SQIVND (reference sequence). The CDR3 DNA sequence: TGTGCCAGTAGTATAGAACAGCGGGAGATCTATGAGCAGTTCTTC. It encodes CASSIEQREIYEQFF.

The chain employs TRBV5-1 and TRBJ2-1, with D perhaps matching TRBD1 (6 bases). CDR3 length: 14 amino acids. Germline CDR1 SGHRS, CDR2 YFSETQ. V lost 2 bases, J lost 5 bases, and 11 bases lay in between. CDR3 protein: CASSLGQPDNEQFF. The DNA for the CDR3 is TGCGCCAGCAGCTTAGGACAGCCGGACAATGAGCAGTTCTTC.

The J gene is TRBJ2-5, the V gene TRBV9; 7 positions match TRBD1. Per the germline V gene, CDR1 is SGDLS and CDR2 is YYNGEE. The J segment lost 1 base and the V segment lost 4 bases, leaving 4 bases of the junction unmatched. This CDR3 is 14 amino acids long. Here the CDR3 reads CASSPRDSQETQYF. The CDR3 coding sequence is TGTGCCAGCAGCCCCCGGGACAGCCAAGAGACCCAGTACTTC.

V usage is TRBV18 and J usage is TRBJ2-2, with D possibly matching TRBD2 (5 bases). CDR3 size: 16 residues. Per germline, CDR1 KGHSH and CDR2 LQKENI. V gave up 0 bases and J gave up 1 base, with 9 bases separating them. The CDR3 region has the DNA TGTGCCAGCTCACCACCCTACGGGGAGAACACCGGGGAGCTGTTTTTT. Its protein is CASSPPYGENTGELFF.

The rearrangement uses TRBV29-1 and TRBJ2-7; 7 bases map to TRBD1. The germline V gene has CDR1 SQVTM and CDR2 ANQGSEA. The J segment lost 5 bases and the V segment lost 8 bases, leaving 12 bases of the junction unmatched. This CDR3 contains 13 residues. CDR3 DNA: TGCAGCTTTTGGACAGGCCCAGGGGACGAGCAGTACTTC. It codes for CSFWTGPGDEQYF.

This clone was found a few times. V and J are TRBV2 and TRBJ1-2, with a weak D call TRBD1 (6 bases). With 4 bases removed from V and 0 bases from J, the gap between germline ends came to 9 bases. The germline V gene encodes CDR1 SNHLY and CDR2 FYNNEI. The CDR3 totals 14 residues. In nucleotides, the CDR3 is TGTGCCAGCAGTGGGGACACGGCTAACTATGGCTACACCTTC. This encodes CASSGDTANYGYTF.